This T cell receptor beta chain was recovered during a study of T-cell reconstitution after alpha-beta-depleted transplantation in children. Construction of the TCRbeta library involved unique molecular identifiers. Each CDR3 protein is one row after TCRdb ran MiXCR on the PCR reads. Among about 420,000 distinct CDR3 sequences, approximately 10% were seen once, and the ten largest hold 4.5% to 6.5%. The table lists this clonotype with many counts. Germline CDR1 and CDR2: SGHTA and FQGNSA. The V end was cut by 2 bases, the J end by 6 bases, with 11 bases between. The CDR3 runs to 13 residues. The receptor comes from a human donor who donated a stem cell graft to a child with acute myeloid leukemia. Sequencing used PBMCs from the stem cell graft donor, obtained from the stem cell graft. V is TRBV7-2 and J is TRBJ2-7; tentative D call: TRBD2 (6 bases). CDR3 residues: CASSLRGEAEQYF. The DNA of the CDR3 is TGTGCCAGCAGCTTAAGAGGGGAGGCCGAGCAGTACTTC.